This entry describes one T cell receptor beta chain. The sample comes from a study of blood T cell repertoires in COVID-19. On the study more broadly: PBMCs, B-cell-depleted T cells, or T cells provided the cDNA or gDNA that made up the material.

Participant age was about 18 to 89 years, and participants resided in fewer than 25 US areas. Losses at the gene ends were 1 base for V and 3 bases for J; bases not matched to a gene: 3. The CDR3 loop spans 14 amino acids. Germline loops: CDR1 SGHTS, CDR2 YDEGEE. Assay used: immunoSEQ multiplex PCR; TCRdb lists only in-frame clones, some missing. The sample includes roughly 250,000 clones, under 95% of them seen just once. The rearrangement links TRBV5-8 to TRBJ2-7; TRBD1 matches 8 bases. Specimen: PBMCs or T cells enriched from blood (not recorded which). The sequence was obtained from a young woman who had recovered from COVID-19. CDR3 protein: CASSLRDRIYEQYF. CDR3 in DNA: TGTGCCAGCAGCTTGCGGGACAGGATCTACGAGCAGTACTTC.